Below are 21 T cell receptor beta chains sequenced from a single sample in a study of blood T cell repertoires in COVID-19. Profiled with immunoSEQ multiplex PCR; TCRdb holds only in-frame clones, not every one. The table has about 210,000 clones, around 90% seen once. Input material: PBMCs or T cells enriched from blood (not recorded which). Receptor source: a woman aged 18-29 years who had recovered from COVID-19.

The V and J genes are TRBV7-9 and TRBJ1-1; perhaps TRBD1 as D (6 bases). The CDR3 runs 11 residues. The V gene lost 7 bases and the J gene lost 5 bases, with 8 bases spanning the gap. CDR1 SEHNR and CDR2 FQNEAQ come from the germline V gene (reference sequence). CDR3 sequence: CASTQGTEAFF. In nucleotides, the CDR3 is TGTGCCAGCACCCAGGGGACTGAAGCTTTCTTT.

The chain has TRBV6-5 and TRBJ1-1; D is undetermined. CDR3 length equals 12 residues. Trimming cost V 8 bases and J 3 bases, with 10 bases left between them. Germline CDR1 is MNHEY and CDR2 is SVGAGI. CDR3: CASSGWDTEAFF. The CDR3, as DNA: TGTGCCAGCTCAGGATGGGACACTGAAGCTTTCTTT.

J is TRBJ1-6 and V is TRBV27; D gene unclear. The germline V and J ends were trimmed by 3 bases and 0 bases, with 15 bases remaining between them. The CDR3 length is 18 residues. The germline V gene encodes CDR1 MNHEY and CDR2 SMNVEV (reference sequence). This CDR3 is CASSFYTDYSSYNSPLHF. CDR3 sequence (DNA): TGTGCCAGCAGTTTCTACACAGATTACAGCTCCTATAATTCACCCCTCCACTTT.

This chain joins TRBV7-2 and TRBJ2-7; D gene ambiguous. V gave up 0 bases and J gave up 2 bases, with 5 bases separating them. Germline CDR1 is SGHTA and CDR2 is FQGNSA. CDR3 length: 13 amino acids. The CDR3 here is CASSLAQTYEQYF. The DNA of the CDR3 is TGTGCCAGCAGCTTAGCACAGACCTACGAGCAGTACTTC. The whole variable domain, filled in from reference TRBV7-2 and TRBJ2-7, reads GAGVSQSPSNKVTEKGKDVELRCDPISGHTALYWYRQSLGQGLEFLIYFQGNSAPDKSGLPSDRFSAERTGGSVSTLTIQRTQQEDSAVYLCASSLAQTYEQYFGPGTRLTVT.

The genes are TRBV18 and TRBJ2-2, with TRBD2 identical over 8 bases. Germline CDR1 KGHSH, CDR2 LQKENI. The length of the CDR3 is 18 residues. V trimming: 4 bases; J trimming: 4 bases; junction bases outside the gene matches: 14. CDR3 in amino acids: CASSQIIGAGEITGELFF. In nucleotides, the CDR3 is TGTGCCAGCTCACAGATCATAGGAGCGGGGGAGATCACCGGGGAGCTGTTTTTT.

V and J are TRBV19 and TRBJ1-3; no reliable D call. The germline gives CDR1 LNHDA, CDR2 SQIVND (reference sequence). This CDR3 is built from 18 residues. Trimming shortened V by 7 bases and J by 0 bases, and 22 bases separated the two germline ends. CDR3 amino acids: CASTRLEVVRGSGNTIYF. The CDR3, as DNA: TGTGCCAGTACCCGCCTTGAGGTAGTCAGAGGCTCTGGAAACACCATATATTTT.

Only a few counts were recorded for this clone. This chain connects TRBV20-1 to TRBJ1-1; TRBD1 matches 8 bases. Germline V gene data show CDR1 as DFQATT and CDR2 as SNEGSKA (reference sequence). The CDR3 runs to 11 residues. Unmatched junction bases numbered 3, after V lost 8 bases and J lost 4 bases. The CDR3 here is CSPDRGTEAFF. The CDR3 DNA is TGCAGTCCTGACAGGGGCACTGAAGCTTTCTTT.

The chain is built from TRBV7-2 and TRBJ2-1, with TRBD2 matching 8 bases. Per the germline V gene, CDR1 is SGHTA and CDR2 is FQGNSA. Losses at the gene ends were 2 bases for V and 9 bases for J; bases not matched to a gene: 6. CDR3 length: 14 amino acids. The CDR3 DNA reads as TGTGCCAGCAGCTTACAGGGACTAGATCTTGAGCAGTTCTTC. Its protein product is CASSLQGLDLEQFF.

V usage is TRBV7-9 and J usage is TRBJ2-7, with TRBD2 matching 11 bases. Germline V CDR1 and CDR2: SEHNR, FQNEAQ (reference sequence). The ends lost 5 bases at V and 2 bases at J; junction bases unmatched: 2. The CDR3 runs 14 residues. In DNA form, the CDR3 reads TGTGCCAGCAGCCAGACTAGCGGGGCCTACGAGCAGTACTTC. It codes for CASSQTSGAYEQYF. Full variable domain (outside the CDR3, taken from reference TRBV7-9 and TRBJ2-7): DTGVSQNPRHKITKRGQNVTFRCDPISEHNRLYWYRQTLGQGPEFLTYFQNEAQLEKSRLLSDRFSAERPKGSFSTLEIQRTEQGDSAMYLCASSQTSGAYEQYFGPGTRLTVT.

The rearrangement uses TRBV7-9 and TRBJ1-4, with TRBD1 identical over 8 bases. The V segment lost 5 bases and the J segment 4 bases; nucleotides outside the gene matches: 12. Germline CDR1 is SEHNR and CDR2 is FQNEAQ (reference sequence). The CDR3 has 17 amino acids. The CDR3 DNA reads as TGTGCCAGCAGCACCTTGGGACAGGCGGTTTTTAATGAAAAACTGTTTTTT. It encodes CASSTLGQAVFNEKLFF.

This clone was picked up a small number of times. The rearrangement links TRBV28 to TRBJ2-7; the match to TRBD2 covers 8 bases. The CDR3 has 13 amino acids. J was trimmed by 4 bases and V by 7 bases; bases with no gene match: 6. Germline CDR1 and CDR2: MDHEN and SYDVKM. CDR3 in DNA: TGTGCCAGCAATTCCGGGGGGGTTTACGAGCAGTACTTC. It is translated as CASNSGGVYEQYF.

This clone has only one observation. The chain couples TRBV27 to TRBJ1-5; TRBD1 agrees at 10 bases. The germline gives CDR1 MNHEY, CDR2 SMNVEV (reference sequence). J was trimmed by 5 bases and V by 6 bases; bases with no gene match: 10. The CDR3 loop spans 16 amino acids. DNA for the CDR3: TGTGCCAGCAGACCGATCGACAGGGGGCAAGATCAGCCCCAGCATTTT. It codes for CASRPIDRGQDQPQHF.

The rearrangement uses TRBV9 and TRBJ1-1; TRBD1 is a possible D gene (6 bases). CDR1 is SGDLS, CDR2 YYNGEE, per germline. This CDR3 spans 14 amino acids. Trimming took 3 bases from V and 0 from J, leaving 9 bases between them. The CDR3 coding sequence is TGTGCCAGCAGCGAGGACAGAATGAACACTGAAGCTTTCTTT. This translates into CASSEDRMNTEAFF.

The V gene is TRBV9, the J gene TRBJ2-5; 12 positions match TRBD2. V was clipped by 0 bases and J by 4 bases; unmatched bases: 4. CDR3 length: 16 amino acids. Germline V gene data show CDR1 as SGDLS and CDR2 as YYNGEE. The CDR3 DNA sequence: TGTGCCAGCAGCGTAGAACTAGCGGGGGGCAGAGAGACCCAGTACTTC. Its translation is CASSVELAGGRETQYF.

This clone was picked up a small number of times. The chain links TRBV6-5 to TRBJ1-6; D uncertain. The CDR3 is 15 amino acids. Trimming left V 6 bases short and J 5 bases short, with 14 bases between. The V gene's germline CDR1 is MNHEY and CDR2 SVGAGI. The CDR3, as DNA: TGTGCCAGCAGCGGCGGCGGGTGGGATAATTCACCCCTCCACTTT. Translated: CASSGGGWDNSPLHF.

The chain uses TRBV10-3 and TRBJ1-1; TRBD1 is a possible D gene (5 bases). V gave up 3 bases and J gave up 6 bases, with 14 bases separating them. The CDR3 extends over 14 amino acids. Germline CDR1 is ENHRY and CDR2 is SYGVKD. CDR3 sequence reads: CAISDWGLGAEAFF. CDR3 DNA: TGTGCCATCAGTGACTGGGGCTTAGGGGCTGAAGCTTTCTTT.

V and J are TRBV6-1 and TRBJ2-1; D perhaps matches TRBD1 (5 bases). V was clipped by 1 base and J by 8 bases, with 12 bases between them. Germline lookup yields CDR1 MNHNS and CDR2 SASEGT. The CDR3 is 14 residues long. CDR3 amino acids: CASSEGQGVDEQFF. In DNA form, the CDR3 reads TGTGCCAGCAGTGAAGGTCAGGGTGTAGATGAGCAGTTCTTC.

This clone was seen a single time. The genes are TRBV2 and TRBJ2-7; no clear D gene. The germline V gene encodes CDR1 SNHLY and CDR2 FYNNEI. With 7 bases removed from V and 2 bases from J, the gap between germline ends came to 15 bases. The CDR3 runs to 14 residues. The DNA of the CDR3 is TGTGCCAGCACTAGGAACATCGCAACCTACGAGCAGTACTTC. Translated, it gives CASTRNIATYEQYF.

This clone came up once. This chain connects TRBV28 to TRBJ1-2; 7 bases map to TRBD1. Losses at the gene ends were 2 bases for V and 3 bases for J; bases not matched to a gene: 9. Germline CDR1 and CDR2: MDHEN and SYDVKM. The CDR3 consists of 16 residues. The CDR3 sequence: CASSLEPGTAYYGYTF. The CDR3 DNA reads as TGTGCCAGCAGTTTAGAACCCGGGACAGCTTACTATGGCTACACCTTC.

The chain joins TRBV11-2 to TRBJ2-1; possibly TRBD1 for D (6 bases). The CDR3 runs 16 residues. Germline-derived CDR1 and CDR2 are SGHAT and FQNNGV. V was shortened by 5 bases and J by 5 bases, with 19 bases between the two germline ends. Here the CDR3 reads CASSLDRPPLNNEQFF. The CDR3 bases are TGTGCCAGCAGCCTCGACAGGCCACCCCTAAACAATGAGCAGTTCTTC.

The CDR3 bases are TGTGCCTGGAGTGTTAGTCTAGCGGATAGCACAGATACGCAGTATTTT. Protein: CAWSVSLADSTDTQYF. The rearrangement uses TRBV30 and TRBJ2-3, with TRBD2 matching 7 bases. The CDR3 totals 16 residues. Germline CDR1 is GTSNPN and CDR2 is SVGIG (reference sequence). Trimming cost V 0 bases and J 0 bases; bases outside gene matches: 6.